These 9 T cell receptor beta chains share one sample of origin, sequenced in a study of CD8+CD57+ T cells in acquired aplastic anemia. Whoever was chosen for sequencing had shown CD8+CD57+ cell expansion by flow cytometry. Template material for TCR beta VDJ and CDR3 profiling consisted of genomic DNA. TCRdb analysed the reads with MiXCR anew, one entry per CDR3 protein. The sample consists of some 140,000 distinct CDR3 sequences, about 50% of them appearing once. The sample was sorted CD4+, CD8+, or CD8+CD57+ T cells (not recorded which) from PBMCs. The receptors come from a human donor with aplastic anemia.

The chain employs TRBV29-1 and TRBJ1-1; maybe TRBD1 (5 bases). This CDR3 is 12 amino acids long. Germline V gives CDR1 SQVTM, CDR2 ANQGSEA. Trimming pared 4 bases from V and 3 bases from J, leaving 9 bases between. CDR3 DNA sequence: TGCAGCGTTGGGGGGTGGGACACTGAAGCTTTCTTT. Encoded protein: CSVGGWDTEAFF.

This clonotype showed up just a few times. The J gene is TRBJ2-7, the V gene TRBV19; possible D gene TRBD1, 6 bases. The V gene's germline CDR1 is LNHDA and CDR2 SQIVND (reference sequence). The CDR3 is made up of 13 amino acids. Trimming stripped 5 bases from V and 2 bases from J, with 10 bases between. CDR3 sequence reads: CASSAGAAYEQYF. The CDR3 nucleotides read TGTGCCAGTAGTGCAGGGGCAGCCTACGAGCAGTACTTC.

This chain uses TRBV11-2 with TRBJ2-1, with D tentatively TRBD1 (5 bases). The CDR3 contains 14 residues. Germline CDR1 is SGHAT and CDR2 is FQNNGV. V was clipped by 0 bases and J by 5 bases, with 8 bases between them. The CDR3 nucleotides are TGTGCCAGCAGCTTAGAGCGACAGAACAATGAGCAGTTCTTC. Translation: CASSLERQNNEQFF.

The chain is built from TRBV27 and TRBJ1-5; 9 nucleotides align to TRBD1. The CDR3 is 15 amino acids. The junction had 6 bases not matched to a gene; V was cut back by 4 bases and J by 5 bases. Germline loops: CDR1 MNHEY, CDR2 SMNVEV (reference sequence). The CDR3 loop reads CASSSGQGFDQPQHF. The CDR3 bases are TGTGCCAGCAGTTCGGGACAGGGTTTTGATCAGCCCCAGCATTTT.

The chain recombines TRBV19 with TRBJ2-3; D is undetermined. The V gene lost 5 bases and the J gene lost 2 bases, with 14 bases spanning the gap. Germline values: CDR1 LNHDA, CDR2 SQIVND (reference sequence). The CDR3 consists of 15 residues. CDR3 amino acids: CASSPSPVSTDTQYF. DNA for the CDR3: TGTGCCAGTAGTCCTTCCCCGGTGTCCACAGATACGCAGTATTTT.

CDR3 sequence reads: CASSDESQQYF. CDR3 nucleotides: TGCGCCAGCAGTGATGAGAGCCAGCAGTACTTC. The chain joins TRBV10-1 to TRBJ2-7, with D unclear. The CDR3 runs to 11 residues. V gave up 3 bases and J gave up 8 bases, with 8 bases separating them. Germline values: CDR1 WNHNN, CDR2 SYGVQD (reference sequence).

The V gene is TRBV5-1, the J gene TRBJ2-7, with 9 bases matching TRBD1. The germline V gene encodes CDR1 SGHRS and CDR2 YFSETQ. The CDR3 loop spans 14 amino acids. V was clipped by 5 bases and J by 4 bases; unmatched bases: 7. The CDR3 region is CASRTGTGWYEQYF. The CDR3 DNA is TGCGCCAGCAGGACCGGGACAGGGTGGTACGAGCAGTACTTC. Drawing the rest from reference TRBV5-1 and TRBJ2-7, the complete variable domain is KAGVTQTPRYLIKTRGQQVTLSCSPISGHRSVSWYQQTPGQGLQFLFEYFSETQRNKGNFPGRFSGRQFSNSRSEMNVSTLELGDSALYLCASRTGTGWYEQYFGPGTRLTVT.

This clonotype was counted many times. This sequence joins TRBV9 and TRBJ2-5; D may correspond to TRBD1 or TRBD2 (5 bases each). Germline-derived CDR1 and CDR2 are SGDLS and YYNGEE. This CDR3 has 14 residues. V was pared by 3 bases and J by 5 bases, with 14 bases between. DNA of the CDR3: TGTGCCAGCAGCGGGCAGGGAGCTTCGGAGACCCAGTACTTC. It specifies CASSGQGASETQYF.

The rearrangement joins TRBV4-3 to TRBJ2-7, with 7 bases fitting TRBD1. The CDR3 extends over 15 amino acids. From germline, CDR1 is LGHNA and CDR2 YSLEER. Unmatched junction bases numbered 9, after V lost 2 bases and J lost 5 bases. CDR3 in DNA: TGCGCCAGCAGCCAACTTGGGACAGCCGCTAACGAGCAGTACTTC. Its translation is CASSQLGTAANEQYF.